The 2 T cell receptor beta chains below were found in one sample sequenced in a study of beta chain features in type 1 diabetes. General observations from the study: Shorter TCRB CDR3s, moderately but significantly so, marked every one of the four CD4+ subsets in Type 1 diabetes patients.

These receptors are not linked to any known antigen. cDNA synthesis used the whole RNA isolate, giving expressed TCRB sequences. Libraries were prepared by immunoSEQ multiplex PCR; TCRdb keeps only in-frame clonotypes and omits some of them. This repertoire shows some 45,000 clones, approximately 70% found once; its top ten account for roughly 2.2%. The specimen was Tregs from blood. The receptor source for this set is a woman aged 18-29 years with type 1 diabetes.

This chain joins TRBV19 and TRBJ2-3; TRBD2 matches 11 bases. The length of the CDR3 is 17 residues. Germline V gives CDR1 LNHDA, CDR2 SQIVND (reference sequence). The V and J ends lost 5 bases and 2 bases, in that order; junction bases with no gene match: 9. This CDR3 reads CASSRMTSGEYTDTQYF. The DNA for the CDR3 is TGTGCCAGTAGTCGGATGACTAGCGGGGAGTACACAGATACGCAGTATTTT.

This clone was seen only a few times. The chain uses TRBV14 and TRBJ2-5; TRBD2 agrees at 11 bases. The germline gives CDR1 SGHDN, CDR2 FVKESK. Unmatched junction bases numbered 6, after V lost 7 bases and J lost 5 bases. CDR3 size: 14 residues. Here the CDR3 reads CASKTSGRWETQYF. CDR3 sequence (DNA): TGTGCCAGCAAAACTAGCGGGAGATGGGAGACCCAGTACTTC. Full variable domain (rest looked up from reference TRBV14 and TRBJ2-5): EAGVTQFPSHSVIEKGQTVTLRCDPISGHDNLYWYRRVMGKEIKFLLHFVKESKQDESGMPNNRFLAERTGGTYSTLKVQPAELEDSGVYFCASKTSGRWETQYFGPGTRLLVL.